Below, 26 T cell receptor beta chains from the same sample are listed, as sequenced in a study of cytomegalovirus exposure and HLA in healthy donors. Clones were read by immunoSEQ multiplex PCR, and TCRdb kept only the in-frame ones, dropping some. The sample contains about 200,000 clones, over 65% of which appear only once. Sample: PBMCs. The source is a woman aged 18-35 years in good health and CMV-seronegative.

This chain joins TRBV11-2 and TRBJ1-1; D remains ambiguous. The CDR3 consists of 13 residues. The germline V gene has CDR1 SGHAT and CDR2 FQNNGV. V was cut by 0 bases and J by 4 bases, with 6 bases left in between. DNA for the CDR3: TGTGCCAGCAGCTTAGAGGCGGTCACTGAAGCTTTCTTT. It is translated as CASSLEAVTEAFF.

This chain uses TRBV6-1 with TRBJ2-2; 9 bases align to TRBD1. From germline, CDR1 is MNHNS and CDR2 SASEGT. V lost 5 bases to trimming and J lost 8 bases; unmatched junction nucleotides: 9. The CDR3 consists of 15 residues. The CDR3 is CASSREQGARGELFF. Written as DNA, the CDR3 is TGTGCCAGCAGTCGCGAACAGGGGGCGCGAGGGGAGCTGTTTTTT.

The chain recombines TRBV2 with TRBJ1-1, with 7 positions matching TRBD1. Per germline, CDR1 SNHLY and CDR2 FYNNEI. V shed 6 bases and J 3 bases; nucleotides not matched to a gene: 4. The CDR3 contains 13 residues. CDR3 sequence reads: CASSPQGDTEAFF. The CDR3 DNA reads TGTGCCAGCAGCCCCCAGGGGGACACTGAAGCTTTCTTT.

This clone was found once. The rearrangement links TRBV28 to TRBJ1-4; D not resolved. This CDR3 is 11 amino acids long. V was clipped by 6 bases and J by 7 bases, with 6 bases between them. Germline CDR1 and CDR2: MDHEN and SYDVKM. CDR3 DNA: TGTGCCAGCAGGCGGTTTGAAAAACTGTTTTTT. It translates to CASRRFEKLFF. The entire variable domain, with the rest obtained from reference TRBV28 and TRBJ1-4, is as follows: DVKVTQSSRYLVKRTGEKVFLECVQDMDHENMFWYRQDPGLGLRLIYFSYDVKMKEKGDIPEGYSVSREKKERFSLILESASTNQTSMYLCASRRFEKLFFGSGTQLSVL.

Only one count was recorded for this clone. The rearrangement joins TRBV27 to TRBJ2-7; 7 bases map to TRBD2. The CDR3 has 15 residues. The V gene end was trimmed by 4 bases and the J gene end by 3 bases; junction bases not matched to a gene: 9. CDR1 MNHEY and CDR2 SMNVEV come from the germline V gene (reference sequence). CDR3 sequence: CASSSLSGLGYEQYF. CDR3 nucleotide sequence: TGTGCCAGCAGTTCCCTTAGCGGGTTAGGCTACGAGCAGTACTTC.

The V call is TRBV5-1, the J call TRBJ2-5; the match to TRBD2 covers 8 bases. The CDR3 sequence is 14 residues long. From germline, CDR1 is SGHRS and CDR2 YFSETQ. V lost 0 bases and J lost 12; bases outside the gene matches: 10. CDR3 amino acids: CASSLEVTSGSEYF. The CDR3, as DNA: TGCGCCAGCAGCTTGGAGGTTACTAGCGGATCTGAGTACTTC.

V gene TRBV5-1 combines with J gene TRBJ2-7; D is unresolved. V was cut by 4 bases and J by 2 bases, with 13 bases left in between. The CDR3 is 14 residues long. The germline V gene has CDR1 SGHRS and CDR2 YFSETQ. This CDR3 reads CASSPRNAPYEQYF. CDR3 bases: TGCGCCAGCAGCCCCCGGAACGCCCCCTACGAGCAGTACTTC. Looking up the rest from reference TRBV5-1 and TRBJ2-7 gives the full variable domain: KAGVTQTPRYLIKTRGQQVTLSCSPISGHRSVSWYQQTPGQGLQFLFEYFSETQRNKGNFPGRFSGRQFSNSRSEMNVSTLELGDSALYLCASSPRNAPYEQYFGPGTRLTVT.

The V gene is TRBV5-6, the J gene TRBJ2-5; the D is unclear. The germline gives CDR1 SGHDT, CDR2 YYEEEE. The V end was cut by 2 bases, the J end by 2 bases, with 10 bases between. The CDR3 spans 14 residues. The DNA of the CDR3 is TGTGCCAGCAGCTTTTTGGCGCCACAAGAGACCCAGTACTTC. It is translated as CASSFLAPQETQYF.

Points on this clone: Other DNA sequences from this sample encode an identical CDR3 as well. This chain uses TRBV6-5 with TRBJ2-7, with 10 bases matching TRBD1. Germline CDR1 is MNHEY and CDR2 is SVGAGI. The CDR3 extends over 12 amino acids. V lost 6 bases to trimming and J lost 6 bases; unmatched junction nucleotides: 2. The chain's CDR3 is CASSRTGGEQYF. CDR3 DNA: TGTGCCAGCAGCCGGACAGGGGGCGAGCAGTACTTC.

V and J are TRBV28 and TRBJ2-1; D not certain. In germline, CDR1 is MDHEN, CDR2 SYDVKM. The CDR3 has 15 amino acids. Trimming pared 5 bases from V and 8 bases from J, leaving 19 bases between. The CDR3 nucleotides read TGTGCCAGCAGTACGCCTCGGGCTTCCGGCGATGAGCAGTTCTTC. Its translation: CASSTPRASGDEQFF.

The CDR3 region has the DNA TGTGCCAGCAGTTGGGCTAGAGGCAATCAGCCCCAGCATTTT. Translation gives CASSWARGNQPQHF. This chain uses TRBV28 with TRBJ1-5; the D is unclear. CDR1 is MDHEN and CDR2 is SYDVKM in the germline V gene. There are 14 residues in the CDR3. Trimming left V 4 bases short and J 2 bases short, with 9 bases between.

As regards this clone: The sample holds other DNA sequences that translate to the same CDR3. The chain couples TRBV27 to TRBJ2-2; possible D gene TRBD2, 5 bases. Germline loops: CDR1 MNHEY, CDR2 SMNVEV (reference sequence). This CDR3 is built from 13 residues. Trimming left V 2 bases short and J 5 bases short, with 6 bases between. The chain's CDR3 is CASSLRGTGELFF. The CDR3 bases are TGTGCCAGCAGTTTACGGGGTACCGGGGAGCTGTTTTTT.

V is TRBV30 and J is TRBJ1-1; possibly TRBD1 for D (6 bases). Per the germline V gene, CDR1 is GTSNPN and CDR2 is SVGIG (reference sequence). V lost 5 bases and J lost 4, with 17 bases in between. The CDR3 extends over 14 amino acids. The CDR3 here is CAWSLRGRGTEAFF. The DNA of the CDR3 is TGTGCCTGGTCCCTCCGGGGCAGGGGCACTGAAGCTTTCTTT.

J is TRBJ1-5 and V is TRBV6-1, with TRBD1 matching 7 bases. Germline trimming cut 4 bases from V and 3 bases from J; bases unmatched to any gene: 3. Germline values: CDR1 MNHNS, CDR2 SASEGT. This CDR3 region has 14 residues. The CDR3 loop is CASSGGTVNQPQHF. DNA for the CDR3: TGTGCCAGCAGTGGAGGGACAGTCAATCAGCCCCAGCATTTT.

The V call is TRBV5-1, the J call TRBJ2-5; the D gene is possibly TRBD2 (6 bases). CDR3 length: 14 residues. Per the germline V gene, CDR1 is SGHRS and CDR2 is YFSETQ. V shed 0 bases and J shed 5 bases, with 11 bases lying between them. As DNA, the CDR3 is TGCGCCAGCAGCTTGGTCACTAGCCGGGAGACCCAGTACTTC. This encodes CASSLVTSRETQYF.

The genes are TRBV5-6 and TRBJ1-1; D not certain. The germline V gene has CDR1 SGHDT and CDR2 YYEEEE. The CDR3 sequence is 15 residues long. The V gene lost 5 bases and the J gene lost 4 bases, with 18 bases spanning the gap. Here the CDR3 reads CASSSETGFRTEAFF. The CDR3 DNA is TGTGCCAGCAGTTCAGAAACCGGGTTCCGCACTGAAGCTTTCTTT.

The CDR3 sequence is CTSSPLGSYGYTF. The CDR3, as DNA: TGCACCAGCAGCCCCCTAGGCAGCTACGGCTACACCTTC. The rearrangement uses TRBV1 and TRBJ1-2. TRBV1 is designated a pseudogene. This CDR3 has 13 residues.

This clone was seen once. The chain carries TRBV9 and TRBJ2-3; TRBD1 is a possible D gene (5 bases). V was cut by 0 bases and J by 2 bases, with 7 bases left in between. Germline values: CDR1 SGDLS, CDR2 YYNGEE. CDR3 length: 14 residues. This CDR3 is CASSVEQDTDTQYF. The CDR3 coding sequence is TGTGCCAGCAGCGTAGAACAGGACACAGATACGCAGTATTTT. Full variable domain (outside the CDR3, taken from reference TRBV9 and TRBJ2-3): DSGVTQTPKHLITATGQRVTLRCSPRSGDLSVYWYQQSLDQGLQFLIQYYNGEERAKGNILERFSAQQFPDLHSELNLSSLELGDSALYFCASSVEQDTDTQYFGPGTRLTVL.

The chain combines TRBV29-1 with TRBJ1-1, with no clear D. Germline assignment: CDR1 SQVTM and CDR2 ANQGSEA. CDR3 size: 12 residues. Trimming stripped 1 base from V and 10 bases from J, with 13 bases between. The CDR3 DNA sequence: TGCAGCGTTGAAGCCGGTAGTTGGGGAGCTTTCTTT. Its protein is CSVEAGSWGAFF.

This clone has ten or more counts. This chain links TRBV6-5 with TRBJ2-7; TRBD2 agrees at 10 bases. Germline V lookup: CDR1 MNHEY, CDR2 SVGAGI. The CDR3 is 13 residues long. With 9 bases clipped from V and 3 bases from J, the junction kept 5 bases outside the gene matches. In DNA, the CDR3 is TGTGCCAGTAGGAGCGGGAGGGACTACGAGCAGTACTTC. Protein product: CASRSGRDYEQYF.

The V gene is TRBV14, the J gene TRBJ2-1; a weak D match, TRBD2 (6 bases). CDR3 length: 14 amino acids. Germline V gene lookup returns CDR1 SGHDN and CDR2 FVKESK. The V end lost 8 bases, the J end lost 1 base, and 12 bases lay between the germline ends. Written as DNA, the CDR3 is TGTGCCAGCGGGGGGAGAGGGTCCTACAATGAGCAGTTCTTC. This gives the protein CASGGRGSYNEQFF.

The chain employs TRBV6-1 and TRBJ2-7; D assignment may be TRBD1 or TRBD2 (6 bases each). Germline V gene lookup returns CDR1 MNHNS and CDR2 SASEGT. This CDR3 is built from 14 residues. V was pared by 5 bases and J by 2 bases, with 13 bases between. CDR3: CASSRGDGPYEQYF. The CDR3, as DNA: TGTGCCAGCAGTAGGGGGGACGGACCCTACGAGCAGTACTTC.

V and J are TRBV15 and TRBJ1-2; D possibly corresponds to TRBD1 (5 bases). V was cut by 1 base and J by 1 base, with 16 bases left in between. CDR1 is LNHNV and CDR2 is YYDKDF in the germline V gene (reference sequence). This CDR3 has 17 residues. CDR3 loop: CATSRGGLGKINYGYTF. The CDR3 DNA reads TGTGCCACCAGCAGAGGGGGGTTGGGCAAAATTAACTATGGCTACACCTTC. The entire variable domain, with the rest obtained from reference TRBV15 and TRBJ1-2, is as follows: DAMVIQNPRYQVTQFGKPVTLSCSQTLNHNVMYWYQQKSSQAPKLLFHYYDKDFNNEADTPDNFQSRRPNTSFCFLDIRSPGLGDTAMYLCATSRGGLGKINYGYTFGSGTRLTVV.

CDR3 DNA: TGTGCCAGCAGTGAAGATCCCCTGAACACTGAAGCTTTCTTT. Protein: CASSEDPLNTEAFF. The chain employs TRBV2 and TRBJ1-1; D is unresolved. Germline V gives CDR1 SNHLY, CDR2 FYNNEI. V shed 1 base and J shed 0 bases, with 6 bases lying between them. The CDR3 extends over 14 amino acids.

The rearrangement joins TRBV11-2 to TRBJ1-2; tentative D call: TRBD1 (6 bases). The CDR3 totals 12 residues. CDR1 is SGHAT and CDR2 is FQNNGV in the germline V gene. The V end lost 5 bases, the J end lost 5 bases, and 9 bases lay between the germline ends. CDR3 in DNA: TGTGCCAGCAGCCCCGGACAGTATGGCTACACCTTC. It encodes CASSPGQYGYTF.

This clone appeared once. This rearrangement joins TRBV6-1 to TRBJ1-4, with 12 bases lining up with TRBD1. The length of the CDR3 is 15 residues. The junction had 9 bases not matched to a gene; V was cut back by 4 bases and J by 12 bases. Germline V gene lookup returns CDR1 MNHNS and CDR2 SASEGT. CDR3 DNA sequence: TGTGCCAGCAGTGCCTCCGGGACAGGGGGCAGGGAACTGTTTTTT. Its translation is CASSASGTGGRELFF.